This T cell receptor (beta chain) was recorded in a study of blood T cell repertoires in COVID-19. V trimming: 6 bases; J trimming: 5 bases; junction bases outside the gene matches: 16. CDR1 and CDR2 (germline): MDHEN, SYDVKM. This CDR3 is built from 18 residues. The cohort comprised adults aged about 18 to 100 years residing in 20 to 30 US areas. Donors in Cohort 3 who had recovered were those with two negative PCRs, healthcare professional clearance, or resolution of their symptoms. Sequencing used immunoSEQ multiplex PCR; TCRdb keeps in-frame clones, though not all of them. Of 170,000 or so clones in the sample, over 75% are singletons; the top ten hold approximately 9%.

Sequenced input: PBMCs or T cells enriched from blood (not recorded which). This chain joins TRBV28 and TRBJ2-5; 12 bases are a match to TRBD2. The source is a woman between 18 and 29 years old who had recovered from COVID-19. CDR3 in DNA: TGTGCCAGCAGCCCCGCCGGGACTAGCGGGCCGGATCGGGAGACCCAGTACTTC. This encodes CASSPAGTSGPDRETQYF. The full variable domain, in which reference TRBV28 and TRBJ2-5 provide the parts outside the CDR3, is DVKVTQSSRYLVKRTGEKVFLECVQDMDHENMFWYRQDPGLGLRLIYFSYDVKMKEKGDIPEGYSVSREKKERFSLILESASTNQTSMYLCASSPAGTSGPDRETQYFGPGTRLLVL.